This TCR beta chain is from a study of blood T cell repertoires in COVID-19. Study as a whole: Sources were T cells, B-cell-depleted T cells, or PBMCs; the material itself was cDNA or gDNA.

The V and J ends lost 4 bases and 12 bases, in that order; junction bases with no gene match: 14. The germline V gene has CDR1 SEHNR and CDR2 FQNEAQ (reference sequence). The CDR3 has 17 amino acids. In the original processing: Reference gene primer amplification in the assay estimated nucleated cell counts. Some clones are missing from TCRdb's copy, which holds only in-frame ones; the method was immunoSEQ multiplex PCR. The DNA was the basis for D and trimming; V, J and clone size are from that table. The profile covers about 190,000 clones, with about four fifths appearing a single time and 5% to 6.5% taken by the ten largest.

The receptor's source is a woman in her 70s with active or convalescent COVID-19. The specimen was peripheral blood. V gene TRBV7-9 combines with J gene TRBJ2-1, with TRBD2 matching over 14 bases. Here the CDR3 reads CASSYRGTSGRGLGQFF. CDR3 sequence (DNA): TGTGCCAGCAGCTATCGAGGGACTAGCGGGAGAGGTCTTGGGCAGTTCTTC. Using reference TRBV7-9 and TRBJ2-1 for the parts outside the CDR3, the full variable domain is DTGVSQNPRHKITKRGQNVTFRCDPISEHNRLYWYRQTLGQGPEFLTYFQNEAQLEKSRLLSDRFSAERPKGSFSTLEIQRTEQGDSAMYLCASSYRGTSGRGLGQFFGPGTRLTVL.